This TCR beta chain was captured in a study of blood T cells in healthy people across ages. Of note for this clonotype: Its antigen is unidentified.

Overall study findings and caveats: Among T cells, TCR beta diversity per million cells dropped roughly linearly as age rose.

Together with a sample-barcoded 5' primer, a J-beta primer mix was included in a second PCR lasting roughly 6 to 12 cycles. TCRdb ran MiXCR on the 5' RACE reads and lists one entry per CDR3 protein. Here the sample spans around 800,000 distinct CDR3 sequences, approximately 55% being singletons. Looked up from germline, CDR1 is DFQATT and CDR2 is SNEGSKA (reference sequence). V lost 5 bases, J lost 5 bases, and 7 bases stayed unmatched. The CDR3 is 15 amino acids. All donors came from Russia, were Caucasian and healthy, and spanned ages roughly 6 to 95. The authors drew 8.5 to 10 milliliters of peripheral blood from each donor.

The clonotype comes from a man older than 75 in good health. Sequencing was done on a sample of blood. This chain links TRBV20-1 with TRBJ2-7, with 15 bases matching TRBD2. The CDR3 loop is CSADRTSGRGDEQYF. As DNA, the CDR3 is TGCAGTGCTGATAGGACTAGCGGGAGGGGTGACGAGCAGTACTTC.